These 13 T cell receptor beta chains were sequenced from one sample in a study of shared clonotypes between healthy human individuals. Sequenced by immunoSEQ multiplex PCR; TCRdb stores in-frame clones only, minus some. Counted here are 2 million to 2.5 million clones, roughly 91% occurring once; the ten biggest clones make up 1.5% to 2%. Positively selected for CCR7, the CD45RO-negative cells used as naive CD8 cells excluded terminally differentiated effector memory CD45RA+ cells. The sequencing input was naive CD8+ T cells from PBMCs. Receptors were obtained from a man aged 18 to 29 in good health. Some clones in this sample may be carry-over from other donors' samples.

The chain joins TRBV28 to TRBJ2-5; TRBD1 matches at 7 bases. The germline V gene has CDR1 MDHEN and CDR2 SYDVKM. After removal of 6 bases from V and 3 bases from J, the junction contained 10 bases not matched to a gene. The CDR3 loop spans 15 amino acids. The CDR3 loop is CASSKGGPPEETQYF. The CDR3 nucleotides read TGTGCCAGCAGCAAAGGGGGCCCCCCAGAAGAGACCCAGTACTTC.

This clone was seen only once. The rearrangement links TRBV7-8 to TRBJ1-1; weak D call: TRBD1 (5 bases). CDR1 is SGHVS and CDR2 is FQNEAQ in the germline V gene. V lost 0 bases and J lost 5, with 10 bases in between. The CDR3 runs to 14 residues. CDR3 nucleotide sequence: TGTGCCAGCAGCTTAGCGGAGGGGTGGACTGAAGCTTTCTTT. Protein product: CASSLAEGWTEAFF.

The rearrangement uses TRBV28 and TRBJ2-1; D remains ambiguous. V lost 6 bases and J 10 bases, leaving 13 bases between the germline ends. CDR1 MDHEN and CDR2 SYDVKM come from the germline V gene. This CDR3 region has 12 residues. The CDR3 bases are TGTGCCAGCAGCCTACGGACCGGGGAGCAGTTCTTC. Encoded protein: CASSLRTGEQFF.

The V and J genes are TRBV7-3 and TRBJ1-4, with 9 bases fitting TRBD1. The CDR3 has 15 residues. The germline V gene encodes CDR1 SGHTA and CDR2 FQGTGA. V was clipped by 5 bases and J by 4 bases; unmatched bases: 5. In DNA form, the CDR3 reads TGTGCCAGCAGCCGTACAGGGGGCCTTAATGAAAAACTGTTTTTT. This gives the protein CASSRTGGLNEKLFF.

The CDR3 region has the DNA TGTGCCAGCAGTTACTATCGGGGCGCCTACAATGAGCAGTTCTTC. Protein sequence: CASSYYRGAYNEQFF. The gene calls are TRBV6-5 and TRBJ2-1; perhaps D is TRBD1 or TRBD2 (5 bases each). This CDR3 region has 15 residues. Trimming stripped 1 base from V and 2 bases from J, with 9 bases between. The germline CDR1 and CDR2 sequences are MNHEY and SVGAGI.

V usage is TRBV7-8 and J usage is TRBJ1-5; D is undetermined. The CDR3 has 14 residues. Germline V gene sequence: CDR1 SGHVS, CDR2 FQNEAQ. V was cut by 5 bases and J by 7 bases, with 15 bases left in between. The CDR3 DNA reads TGTGCCAGCAGCCGTACAGCAGCGTACCAGCCCCAGCATTTT. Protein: CASSRTAAYQPQHF. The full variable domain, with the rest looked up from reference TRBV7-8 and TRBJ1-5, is GAGVSQSPRYKVAKRGQDVALRCDPISGHVSLFWYQQALGQGPEFLTYFQNEAQLDKSGLPSDRFFAERPEGSVSTLKIQRTQQEDSAVYLCASSRTAAYQPQHFGDGTRLSIL.

The CDR3 DNA reads as TGTGCCAGCAGCTTAAGGGCGGGGTATGGCTACACCTTC. As protein: CASSLRAGYGYTF. The chain employs TRBV11-2 and TRBJ1-2, with D uncertain. Trimming shortened V by 2 bases and J by 5 bases, and 9 bases separated the two germline ends. The CDR3 runs to 13 residues. CDR1 is SGHAT and CDR2 is FQNNGV in the germline V gene.

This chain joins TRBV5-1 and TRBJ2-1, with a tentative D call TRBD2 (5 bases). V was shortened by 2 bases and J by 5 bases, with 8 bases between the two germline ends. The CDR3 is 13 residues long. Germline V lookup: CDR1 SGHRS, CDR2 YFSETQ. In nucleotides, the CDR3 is TGCGCCAGCAGCTTCGAGCGGAACAATGAGCAGTTCTTC. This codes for CASSFERNNEQFF.

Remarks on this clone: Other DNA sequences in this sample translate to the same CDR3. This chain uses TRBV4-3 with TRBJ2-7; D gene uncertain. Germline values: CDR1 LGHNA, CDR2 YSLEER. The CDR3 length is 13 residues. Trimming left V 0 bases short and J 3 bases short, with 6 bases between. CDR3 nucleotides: TGCGCCAGCAGCCAAGATACAAGCTACGAGCAGTACTTC. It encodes CASSQDTSYEQYF.

This CDR3 reads CATSPGQGYEQYF. The CDR3 nucleotides are TGTGCCACCTCTCCGGGACAGGGGTACGAGCAGTACTTC. The chain combines TRBV5-4 with TRBJ2-7; TRBD1 agrees at 10 bases. There are 13 residues in the CDR3. V lost 9 bases to trimming and J lost 4 bases; unmatched junction nucleotides: 7. CDR1 and CDR2 from the germline V gene are SGHNT and YYREEE (reference sequence).

The CDR3 loop is CASSPSGGQVNEQYF. CDR3 DNA sequence: TGTGCCAGCAGTCCATCAGGCGGGCAGGTTAACGAGCAGTACTTC. The chain combines TRBV28 with TRBJ2-7, with D possibly being TRBD2 (5 bases). The length of the CDR3 is 15 residues. The germline gives CDR1 MDHEN, CDR2 SYDVKM. V lost 5 bases, J lost 5 bases, and 19 bases lay in between.

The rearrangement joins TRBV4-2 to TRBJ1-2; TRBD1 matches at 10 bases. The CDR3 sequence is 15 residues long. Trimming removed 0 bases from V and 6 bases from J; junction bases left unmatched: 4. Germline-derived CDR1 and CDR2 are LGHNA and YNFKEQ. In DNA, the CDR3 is TGTGCCAGCAGCCAAGACCGACAGGGGGCTCATGGCTACACCTTC. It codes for CASSQDRQGAHGYTF.

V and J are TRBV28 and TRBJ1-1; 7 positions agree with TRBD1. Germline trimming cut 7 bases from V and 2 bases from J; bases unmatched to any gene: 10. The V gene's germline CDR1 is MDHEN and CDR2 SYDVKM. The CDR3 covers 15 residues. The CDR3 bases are TGTGCCAGCATCTTGGACAGGCTTTTTAACACTGAAGCTTTCTTT. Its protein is CASILDRLFNTEAFF.